These 23 T cell receptor beta chains share one sample of origin, sequenced in a study of OX40 agonist ivuxolimab in advanced cancers. Library generation was performed with the immunoSEQ multiplex PCR assay. This immuneACCESS table, as held by TCRdb, lists in-frame sequences with V and J called but not all clones. Of the missing ones, under half trace to an unresolved V gene in checked studies; the others have no known cause. Across this sample there are under 85,000 clones, with about 87% seen only once. Approximately 0.5% of the sample is in the top ten clones. Sequences were derived from CD4+ or CD8+ T cells sorted from blood, sampled in a trial of the OX40 agonist ivuxolimab. The source of these receptors is an adult with an advanced solid tumor such as melanoma, head and neck, liver or kidney cancer.

Only a few counts were recorded for this clone. The rearrangement links TRBV4-2 to TRBJ1-4; D gene uncertain. This CDR3 is built from 13 residues. The germline V gene has CDR1 LGHNA and CDR2 YNFKEQ. Trimming took 3 bases from V and 12 from J, leaving 14 bases between them. DNA for the CDR3: TGTGCCAGCAGCCACCGTCTGAGGGAGGAACTGTTTTTT. Translated: CASSHRLREELFF.

The V gene is TRBV14, the J gene TRBJ1-1; TRBD1 matches 7 bases. The CDR3 has 13 amino acids. Germline V gene data show CDR1 as SGHDN and CDR2 as FVKESK. With 7 bases clipped from V and 0 bases from J, the junction kept 2 bases outside the gene matches. The CDR3 protein is CASTDRMNTEAFF. CDR3 nucleotides: TGTGCCAGCACGGACAGGATGAACACTGAAGCTTTCTTT.

The chain combines TRBV10-1 with TRBJ2-7, with 14 bases aligning to TRBD2. The CDR3 has 13 amino acids. Losses at the gene ends were 6 bases for V and 6 bases for J; bases not matched to a gene: 1. Germline-derived CDR1 and CDR2 are WNHNN and SYGVQD (reference sequence). DNA for the CDR3: TGCGCCAGCAGCGGACTAGCGGGAGGCGAGCAGTACTTC. This encodes CASSGLAGGEQYF.

CDR3 loop: CASSQSGTGELFF. The CDR3, as DNA: TGTGCCAGCAGTCAATCGGGCACCGGGGAGCTGTTTTTT. The V gene is TRBV27, the J gene TRBJ2-2; no clear D gene. The germline V gene encodes CDR1 MNHEY and CDR2 SMNVEV (reference sequence). Trimming cost V 5 bases and J 4 bases, with 8 bases left between them. The CDR3 has 13 amino acids.

The chain uses TRBV5-1 and TRBJ2-5; a weak D match, TRBD1 (6 bases). The CDR3 sequence is 13 residues long. Germline values: CDR1 SGHRS, CDR2 YFSETQ. V was pared by 1 base and J by 4 bases, with 8 bases between. This CDR3 is CASSLLGGETQYF. The CDR3 bases are TGCGCCAGCAGCTTGCTAGGGGGAGAGACCCAGTACTTC.

The chain is built from TRBV29-1 and TRBJ2-1; 7 bases are a match to TRBD2. The V gene end was trimmed by 0 bases and the J gene end by 4 bases; junction bases not matched to a gene: 6. The CDR3 totals 15 residues. The V gene's germline CDR1 is SQVTM and CDR2 ANQGSEA. The CDR3 region is CSVEDGDGGYNEQFF. CDR3 in DNA: TGCAGCGTTGAAGATGGGGACGGGGGGTACAATGAGCAGTTCTTC.

V usage is TRBV5-6 and J usage is TRBJ1-1; no clear D. Trimming pared 0 bases from V and 6 bases from J, leaving 3 bases between. Germline CDR1 and CDR2: SGHDT and YYEEEE. The CDR3 contains 11 residues. The CDR3 nucleotides read TGTGCCAGCAGCTTGGGCCCTGAAGCTTTCTTT. Protein product: CASSLGPEAFF.

The table lists this clone with a count of one. CDR3 nucleotides: TGTGCCAGCAGCTCCCTCTGGAGAGGCAACTATGGCTACACCTTC. Encoded protein: CASSSLWRGNYGYTF. The rearrangement uses TRBV11-2 and TRBJ1-2, with D unclear. The ends were cut back, 4 bases at V and 2 bases at J, with 14 bases in the middle. The CDR3 extends over 15 amino acids. The V gene's germline CDR1 is SGHAT and CDR2 FQNNGV.

The chain recombines TRBV20-1 with TRBJ1-2; D is undetermined. The germline V gene has CDR1 DFQATT and CDR2 SNEGSKA (reference sequence). The CDR3 is 11 residues long. Trimming pared 0 bases from V and 14 bases from J, leaving 13 bases between. CDR3 sequence: CSARDVERGTF. CDR3 sequence (DNA): TGCAGTGCTAGAGATGTGGAACGGGGAACCTTC.

This clone was picked up a small number of times. The chain links TRBV2 to TRBJ1-5, with 8 bases that match TRBD1. This CDR3 comprises 14 residues. In germline, CDR1 is SNHLY, CDR2 FYNNEI. J lost 5 bases, V lost 7 bases, and 7 bases had no gene match. In DNA, the CDR3 is TGTGCCAGCACGAAGGGACAGGAGTATCAGCCCCAGCATTTT. This codes for CASTKGQEYQPQHF.

The V call is TRBV2, the J call TRBJ2-7; D possibly corresponds to TRBD2 (5 bases). Germline CDR1 is SNHLY and CDR2 is FYNNEI. The germline V and J ends were trimmed by 8 bases and 1 base, with 12 bases remaining between them. The CDR3 length is 13 residues. For the CDR3, the DNA is TGTGCCAGCTCTCGGGATACGTCCTACGAGCAGTACTTC. Its translation: CASSRDTSYEQYF.

The V gene is TRBV19, the J gene TRBJ1-2; D possibly corresponds to TRBD1 (5 bases). The CDR3 is 14 residues long. V was trimmed by 6 bases and J by 7 bases, leaving 18 bases between them. In germline, CDR1 is LNHDA, CDR2 SQIVND (reference sequence). The CDR3 coding sequence is TGTGCCAGTAGGCTGGACACCTCGAGGGGTGGCTACACCTTC. This translates into CASRLDTSRGGYTF.

This clone was seen only a few times. The chain couples TRBV18 to TRBJ1-1; unclear D gene. The V end lost 5 bases, the J end lost 5 bases, and 9 bases lay between the germline ends. This CDR3 region has 12 residues. Germline V CDR1 and CDR2: KGHSH, LQKENI. CDR3: CASSSFGTEAFF. The CDR3 DNA sequence: TGTGCCAGCTCAAGCTTTGGGACTGAAGCTTTCTTT.

This clone turned up a few times. This chain joins TRBV15 and TRBJ1-5, with 8 nucleotides matching TRBD1. This CDR3 has 15 residues. Germline V gene lookup returns CDR1 LNHNV and CDR2 YYDKDF (reference sequence). The V segment lost 1 base and the J segment 7 bases; nucleotides outside the gene matches: 6. CDR3 DNA: TGTGCCACCAGCAGAGCTGACAGGGGCCACCAGCCCCAGCATTTT. It translates to CATSRADRGHQPQHF.

The sample holds a few counts of this clone. This sequence joins TRBV19 and TRBJ2-7; 9 bases line up with TRBD2. The CDR3 is 15 amino acids. With V trimmed by 8 bases and J by 0 bases, 8 bases remained unmatched. The V gene's germline CDR1 is LNHDA and CDR2 SQIVND (reference sequence). The DNA of the CDR3 is TGTGCCAGTTCGTCGACTAGCGGAAGCTCCTACGAGCAGTACTTC. This translates into CASSSTSGSSYEQYF. The complete variable domain, with remaining parts taken from reference TRBV19 and TRBJ2-7, reads DGGITQSPKYLFRKEGQNVTLSCEQNLNHDAMYWYRQDPGQGLRLIYYSQIVNDFQKGDIAEGYSVSREKKESFPLTVTSAQKNPTAFYLCASSSTSGSSYEQYFGPGTRLTVT.

The chain links TRBV29-1 to TRBJ2-7; D is tentatively TRBD1 or TRBD2 (5 bases each). V was clipped by 4 bases and J by 3 bases, with 7 bases between them. CDR3 size: 11 residues. CDR1 is SQVTM and CDR2 is ANQGSEA in the germline V gene. Here the CDR3 reads CSVAGGYEQYF. In nucleotides, the CDR3 is TGCAGCGTTGCTGGGGGCTACGAGCAGTACTTC.

This clone was seen just once. The chain has TRBV28 and TRBJ1-6; D unclear. This CDR3 region has 17 residues. Germline V CDR1 and CDR2: MDHEN, SYDVKM. V was trimmed by 2 bases and J by 3 bases, leaving 14 bases between them. CDR3 amino acids: CASSLPKTALYNSPLHF. The CDR3 DNA follows: TGTGCCAGCAGTTTACCTAAGACTGCCCTCTATAATTCACCCCTCCACTTT.

This clone was picked up one time. The CDR3: CASSDPRRGSGYTF. The CDR3, as DNA: TGCGCCAGCAGTGACCCCAGGAGGGGAAGTGGCTACACCTTC. The chain has TRBV10-2 and TRBJ1-2; TRBD1 might be the D (5 bases). V lost 3 bases and J lost 7, with 15 bases in between. The germline gives CDR1 WSHSY, CDR2 SAAADI. The CDR3 totals 14 residues.

The chain joins TRBV15 to TRBJ2-1, with unresolved D. The CDR3 has 13 residues. Germline V gene sequence: CDR1 LNHNV, CDR2 YYDKDF (reference sequence). The ends were cut back, 6 bases at V and 2 bases at J, with 8 bases in the middle. The CDR3 DNA reads TGTGCCACCAGAGTCGGAACCTACAATGAGCAGTTCTTC. Its protein is CATRVGTYNEQFF.

This clone was picked up one time. The chain carries TRBV7-2 and TRBJ1-1; D is undetermined. CDR1 is SGHTA, CDR2 FQGNSA, per germline. V was shortened by 5 bases and J by 4 bases, with 11 bases between the two germline ends. The CDR3 length is 13 residues. This CDR3 is CASSPLSATEAFF. The CDR3 bases are TGTGCCAGCAGCCCTTTATCAGCCACTGAAGCTTTCTTT.

The chain is built from TRBV6-5 and TRBJ2-5; D is undetermined. Trimming left V 0 bases short and J 5 bases short, with 10 bases between. The CDR3 loop spans 14 amino acids. Germline V CDR1 and CDR2: MNHEY, SVGAGI. The CDR3: CASSYSASTETQYF. Written as DNA, the CDR3 is TGTGCCAGCAGTTACTCAGCCAGCACGGAGACCCAGTACTTC.

This chain connects TRBV30 to TRBJ2-1; the D is unclear. The V end lost 2 bases, the J end lost 3 bases, and 2 bases lay between the germline ends. Germline V gene lookup returns CDR1 GTSNPN and CDR2 SVGIG (reference sequence). There are 11 residues in the CDR3. This chain's CDR3 is CAWSYYNEQFF. CDR3 in DNA: TGTGCCTGGAGTTACTACAATGAGCAGTTCTTC.

There are a few counts of this clone. The chain links TRBV19 to TRBJ1-2; no reliable D call. Per the germline V gene, CDR1 is LNHDA and CDR2 is SQIVND (reference sequence). The CDR3 runs to 15 residues. Between the trimmed V and J ends, which lost 3 bases and 4 bases, there was a span of 15 bases. This CDR3 is CASSIGQAEIYGYTF. The DNA of the CDR3 is TGTGCCAGTAGTATTGGGCAGGCGGAAATCTATGGCTACACCTTC.